One sample yielded the 27 T cell receptor beta chains listed below, sequenced in a study of PD-1 blockade in classical Hodgkin lymphoma (dated by TCRdb to about 2020). The library relied on the immunoSEQ multiplex PCR assay. Sourced from immuneACCESS, this table was stored by TCRdb with only in-frame sequences that have V and J called. A share of the clones is absent; for the studies checked, an unresolved V gene accounts for under half, and the remainder has no known explanation. This sample lists roughly 7,700 clones; 75% to 90% were detected once. The leading ten clones occupy about 1.6% of the sample. The meaning of the sample's time point label: cycle 1 day 1 (C1D1), immediately before nivolumab initiation. Every trial patient had relapsed after autologous stem cell transplantation, and cohorts A, B and C differed in prior brentuximab vedotin exposure. A Miltenyi CD4+ T cell isolation kit was used for magnetic negative selection to purify CD4+ T cells from thawed PBMCs.

Sequencing used CD4+ T cells from blood, obtained at baseline. The receptors shown here come from a human donor with classical Hodgkin lymphoma.

The chain is built from TRBV6-6 and TRBJ1-5; D possibly corresponds to TRBD1 (5 bases). Germline lookup yields CDR1 MNHNY and CDR2 SVGAGI (reference sequence). The germline V and J ends were trimmed by 6 bases and 3 bases, with 12 bases remaining between them. The CDR3 is made up of 14 amino acids. DNA of the CDR3: TGTGCCAGCAGGTCTAGTGGGACCAATCAGCCCCAGCATTTT. This encodes CASRSSGTNQPQHF.

CDR3 loop: CASSQVPTGSEKLFF. The CDR3 DNA is TGTGCCAGCAGCCAAGTTCCGACAGGATCCGAAAAACTGTTTTTT. The chain uses TRBV14 and TRBJ1-4; D possibly corresponds to TRBD1 (6 bases). This CDR3 region has 15 residues. Germline lookup yields CDR1 SGHDN and CDR2 FVKESK. The ends were cut back, 1 base at V and 8 bases at J, with 14 bases in the middle.

V is TRBV10-3 and J is TRBJ2-1, with D perhaps assigned TRBD1 or TRBD2 (5 bases each). V lost 6 bases to trimming and J lost 5 bases, with 26 bases between them. The germline V gene has CDR1 ENHRY and CDR2 SYGVKD. The CDR3 length is 18 residues. In DNA, the CDR3 is TGTGCCATCAGCGCGAGGGTAGGGCAGGGTACAACACACAATGAGCAGTTCTTC. Translating it yields CAISARVGQGTTHNEQFF.

The chain recombines TRBV7-9 with TRBJ2-5; no definite D call. Trimming left V 6 bases short and J 4 bases short, with 15 bases between. The CDR3 totals 14 residues. Per the germline V gene, CDR1 is SEHNR and CDR2 is FQNEAQ (reference sequence). CDR3 loop: CASSPGNRRETQYF. CDR3 nucleotide sequence: TGTGCCAGCAGTCCTGGGAATCGCCGAGAGACCCAGTACTTC.

The chain couples TRBV5-1 to TRBJ1-1; possible D gene TRBD1, 6 bases. The germline gives CDR1 SGHRS, CDR2 YFSETQ. Trimming left V 3 bases short and J 3 bases short, with 12 bases between. The CDR3 loop spans 14 amino acids. The CDR3 DNA reads TGCGCCAGCAGCTCTCAGGGGCGGGACACTGAAGCTTTCTTT. It specifies CASSSQGRDTEAFF.

The genes are TRBV7-2 and TRBJ2-1; maybe TRBD2 (6 bases). Germline V gives CDR1 SGHTA, CDR2 FQGNSA. The CDR3 has 15 residues. Trimming removed 1 base at V and 6 bases at J, with 13 bases between. CDR3 DNA sequence: TGTGCCAGCAGCTTAGGGGGAGCCGGGGGCAATGAGCAGTTCTTC. Its translation is CASSLGGAGGNEQFF.

The table lists this clone with a few counts. In DNA form, the CDR3 reads TGTGCCAGCAGGGACACCAGGGTAAACACTGAAGCTTTCTTT. This sequence encodes CASRDTRVNTEAFF. V and J are TRBV2 and TRBJ1-1; possibly TRBD1 for D (5 bases). The CDR3 is 14 amino acids. Trimming stripped 6 bases from V and 2 bases from J, with 13 bases between. CDR1 and CDR2 from the germline V gene are SNHLY and FYNNEI. Supplemented by reference TRBV2 and TRBJ1-1, the full variable domain reads EPEVTQTPSHQVTQMGQEVILRCVPISNHLYFYWYRQILGQKVEFLVSFYNNEISEKSEIFDDQFSVERPDGSNFTLKIRSTKLEDSAMYFCASRDTRVNTEAFFGQGTRLTVV.

As DNA, the CDR3 is TGTGCCAGCAGCGGGACCCGGGATCAGCCCCAGCATTTT. It codes for CASSGTRDQPQHF. The V gene is TRBV2, the J gene TRBJ1-5; possible D gene TRBD1, 5 bases. With 6 bases removed from V and 5 bases from J, the gap between germline ends came to 11 bases. The CDR3 has 13 amino acids. The germline CDR1 and CDR2 sequences are SNHLY and FYNNEI.

The chain is built from TRBV5-1 and TRBJ2-7; possibly TRBD1 or TRBD2 for D (5 bases each). The V gene's germline CDR1 is SGHRS and CDR2 YFSETQ. The CDR3 is 14 residues long. The V end lost 0 bases, the J end lost 4 bases, and 11 bases lay between the germline ends. This CDR3 is CASSLAGTRYEQYF. The CDR3, as DNA: TGCGCCAGCAGCTTGGCCGGGACGAGATACGAGCAGTACTTC.

The V call is TRBV21-1, the J call TRBJ2-2. TRBV21-1 is tagged as a pseudogene. The CDR3 runs to 19 residues. The CDR3 protein is CASSPRQILAGDNTGELFF. The CDR3, as DNA: TGTGCCAGCAGCCCCCGACAGATCCTTGCTGGGGACAACACCGGGGAGCTGTTTTTT.

This CDR3 reads CASSLKLIGYYNEQFF. The DNA for the CDR3 is TGTGCCAGCAGTTTAAAGTTAATAGGTTACTACAATGAGCAGTTCTTC. This chain joins TRBV28 and TRBJ2-1; unclear D gene. Germline V gene lookup returns CDR1 MDHEN and CDR2 SYDVKM. The CDR3 has 16 amino acids. Trimming cost V 2 bases and J 3 bases, with 14 bases left between them.

The chain has TRBV5-4 and TRBJ2-1, with TRBD2 matching over 8 bases. Trimming removed 4 bases from V and 5 bases from J; junction bases left unmatched: 8. The CDR3 runs 15 residues. From germline, CDR1 is SGHNT and CDR2 YYREEE (reference sequence). CDR3 in amino acids: CASSLPGGGDNEQFF. The CDR3 nucleotides are TGTGCCAGCAGCCTGCCGGGGGGGGGAGACAATGAGCAGTTCTTC. The full variable domain, with the rest looked up from reference TRBV5-4 and TRBJ2-1, is ETGVTQSPTHLIKTRGQQVTLRCSSQSGHNTVSWYQQALGQGPQFIFQYYREEENGRGNFPPRFSGLQFPNYSSELNVNALELDDSALYLCASSLPGGGDNEQFFGPGTRLTVL.

The chain recombines TRBV2 with TRBJ2-7; weak D call: TRBD1 (6 bases). Germline V gives CDR1 SNHLY, CDR2 FYNNEI. V was cut by 6 bases and J by 11 bases, with 14 bases left in between. This CDR3 has 11 amino acids. CDR3 loop: CASSGQLTEYF. The CDR3 DNA reads as TGTGCCAGCAGCGGACAGTTGACTGAGTACTTC.

The J gene is TRBJ2-3, the V gene TRBV19; D unclear. This CDR3 has 13 amino acids. With 1 base removed from V and 6 bases from J, the gap between germline ends came to 8 bases. Germline V gene data show CDR1 as LNHDA and CDR2 as SQIVND (reference sequence). The CDR3: CASSIAPRDTQYF. CDR3 DNA sequence: TGTGCCAGTAGTATAGCCCCCAGGGATACGCAGTATTTT.

The chain couples TRBV28 to TRBJ2-1; D might be TRBD2 (5 bases). Germline CDR1 reads MDHEN; CDR2 reads SYDVKM. The germline V and J ends were trimmed by 7 bases and 4 bases, with 17 bases remaining between them. The CDR3 sequence is 15 residues long. This CDR3 is CASIPSSSFYNEQFF. The DNA for the CDR3 is TGTGCCAGCATCCCGTCTAGCTCGTTTTACAATGAGCAGTTCTTC.

The chain carries TRBV5-8 and TRBJ1-2; no clear D gene. Per germline, CDR1 SGHTS and CDR2 YDEGEE. Deletions cut 4 bases from V and 2 bases from J, with 15 bases between. The CDR3 consists of 15 residues. The CDR3, as DNA: TGTGCCAGCAGCCCTCTGAACCGGGCGAACTATGGCTACACCTTC. Its protein product is CASSPLNRANYGYTF. Filled out from reference TRBV5-8 and TRBJ1-2, the complete variable domain reads EAGVTQSPTHLIKTRGQQATLRCSPISGHTSVYWYQQALGLGLQFLLWYDEGEERNRGNFPPRFSGRQFPNYSSELNVNALELEDSALYLCASSPLNRANYGYTFGSGTRLTVV.

The V gene is TRBV11-2, the J gene TRBJ1-2, with D possibly being TRBD1 (6 bases). This CDR3 has 13 amino acids. V lost 1 base and J 8 bases, leaving 11 bases between the germline ends. Germline CDR1 is SGHAT and CDR2 is FQNNGV. The CDR3 coding sequence is TGTGCCAGCAGCTTAGGGGGGGCTGGAGGCTACACCTTC. This translates into CASSLGGAGGYTF.

This clone was counted a single time. This chain joins TRBV5-4 and TRBJ2-1, with TRBD2 identical over 8 bases. The CDR3 length is 17 residues. The V gene end was trimmed by 4 bases and the J gene end by 4 bases; junction bases not matched to a gene: 13. The germline gives CDR1 SGHNT, CDR2 YYREEE (reference sequence). The CDR3 DNA is TGTGCCAGCAGCCCTGAGATCGGGGGGGCAAGGTACAATGAGCAGTTCTTC. Translation gives CASSPEIGGARYNEQFF.

This clone is a singleton in its sample. The CDR3 DNA follows: TGTGCCAGCAGCGTAGCTTCACAGGGGACTAGCGGGCGCACAGATACGCAGTATTTT. Encoded protein: CASSVASQGTSGRTDTQYF. The chain links TRBV9 to TRBJ2-3; 12 bases match TRBD2. J gave up 1 base and V 0 bases, and 9 bases lay outside the gene matches. The CDR3 covers 19 residues. The germline CDR1 and CDR2 sequences are SGDLS and YYNGEE.

The chain joins TRBV14 to TRBJ2-3, with 10 bases identical to TRBD1. CDR1 is SGHDN and CDR2 is FVKESK in the germline V gene. This CDR3 spans 16 amino acids. Trimming at V came to 4 bases and at J to 0 bases, leaving 4 bases not matched to a gene. This CDR3 is CASSPRQGASTDTQYF. The CDR3 region has the DNA TGTGCCAGCAGCCCTAGACAGGGGGCTAGCACAGATACGCAGTATTTT.

The J gene is TRBJ1-3, the V gene TRBV7-8; D possibly corresponds to TRBD1 (5 bases). The V and J ends lost 9 bases and 0 bases respectively, with 12 bases between them. CDR3 length: 14 residues. Germline V gene sequence: CDR1 SGHVS, CDR2 FQNEAQ. The CDR3 DNA follows: TGTGCCAGTAAGGGACTGATCTCTGGAAACACCATATATTTT. Amino acids: CASKGLISGNTIYF.

The rearrangement joins TRBV10-1 to TRBJ2-1; TRBD1 matches at 11 bases. Germline loops: CDR1 WNHNN, CDR2 SYGVQD (reference sequence). This CDR3 is 19 amino acids long. With V trimmed by 5 bases and J by 0 bases, 12 bases remained unmatched. Here the CDR3 reads CASSTRRTGGLSSYNEQFF. In nucleotides, the CDR3 is TGCGCCAGCAGTACTCGCCGGACAGGGGGCCTTAGCTCCTACAATGAGCAGTTCTTC.

Notes on this clone: The junction departs from the called germline gene at one end, perhaps through a read error. V gene TRBV7-8 combines with J gene TRBJ1-4; no clear D. Germline CDR1 is SGHVS and CDR2 is FQNEAQ. This CDR3 is built from 13 residues. The CDR3 coding sequence is TGTGCCAGCAGTTTAGGTGTAGGTGAAAAACTGTTTTTT. Amino acids: CASSLGVGEKLFF.

The chain uses TRBV18 and TRBJ1-1, with 8 bases lining up with TRBD1. This CDR3 is 14 amino acids long. Trimming cost V 5 bases and J 2 bases; bases outside gene matches: 4. Germline V gene data show CDR1 as KGHSH and CDR2 as LQKENI. The CDR3 loop reads CASSTDRGNTEAFF. As DNA, the CDR3 is TGTGCCAGCTCAACAGACAGGGGAAACACTGAAGCTTTCTTT.

The chain has TRBV5-1 and TRBJ1-2; no reliable D call. From germline, CDR1 is SGHRS and CDR2 YFSETQ. This CDR3 region has 13 residues. The V end was cut by 0 bases, the J end by 3 bases, with 6 bases between. CDR3 nucleotide sequence: TGCGCCAGCAGCTTGGCCGATTACTATGGCTACACCTTC. Translated: CASSLADYYGYTF.

The chain couples TRBV27 to TRBJ1-2; 7 nucleotides match TRBD1. The CDR3 consists of 13 residues. The germline V gene has CDR1 MNHEY and CDR2 SMNVEV (reference sequence). The V gene end was trimmed by 3 bases and the J gene end by 5 bases; junction bases not matched to a gene: 3. Written as DNA, the CDR3 is TGTGCCAGCAGTTTGACAGGGACATATGGCTACACCTTC. Its protein product is CASSLTGTYGYTF.

This sequence joins TRBV13 and TRBJ1-1, with a tentative D call TRBD1 (5 bases). The germline gives CDR1 PRHDT, CDR2 FYEKMQ (reference sequence). CDR3 length: 15 residues. The ends were cut back, 1 base at V and 3 bases at J, with 12 bases in the middle. The CDR3 bases are TGTGCCAGCAGCTTAGACCCAGGGACTTACACTGAAGCTTTCTTT. Protein product: CASSLDPGTYTEAFF.